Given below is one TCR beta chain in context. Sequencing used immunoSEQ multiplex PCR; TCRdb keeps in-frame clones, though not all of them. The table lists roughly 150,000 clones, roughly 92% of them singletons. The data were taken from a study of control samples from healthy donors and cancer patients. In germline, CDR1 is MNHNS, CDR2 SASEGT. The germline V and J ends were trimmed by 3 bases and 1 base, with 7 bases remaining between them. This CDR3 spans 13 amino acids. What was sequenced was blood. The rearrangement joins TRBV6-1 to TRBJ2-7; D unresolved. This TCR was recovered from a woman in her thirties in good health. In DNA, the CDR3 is TGTGCCAGCAGTGAGCAGAGTTCCTACGAGCAGTACTTC. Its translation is CASSEQSSYEQYF.